These T cell receptor beta chains were read from a single sample in a study of CXCR3-negative and CXCR3-positive naive CD8 T cells. TCRdb re-called the 5' RACE reads and catalogs CDR3 proteins one per entry, DNA excluded. Its table lists about 150,000 distinct CDR3 sequences. Sequencing input: naive CXCR3+ CD8+ T cells from blood. Receptors originate from a human donor in good health. Some clones in this sample may be carry-over from other donors' samples. Both conserved end residues are part of each CDR3.

TRBV2	TRBJ2-7	CASSEETGEYEQYF
TRBV10-2	TRBJ1-1	CASSRQGLNTEAFF
TRBV7-2	TRBJ1-6	CASSFRDRGNSPLHF
TRBV15	TRBJ2-3	CATSRALTDTQYF
TRBV15	TRBJ1-4	CATSRFRGGTNEKLFF
TRBV6-4	TRBJ2-2	CASSDGTSTGELFF
TRBV9	TRBJ2-1	CASSVASGRAREQFF
TRBV3-1	TRBJ2-3	CASSHVSGSTDTQYF
TRBV19	TRBJ2-1	CASSHSSGSYNEQFF
TRBV4-3	TRBJ2-1	CASSQEGFGGEQFF
TRBV16	TRBJ1-2	CASSQLIRDSYGYTF
TRBV12-3/TRBV12-4	TRBJ1-1	CASSFRGGIEAFF
TRBV10-3	TRBJ2-3	CAISIYTSGSADTQYF
TRBV9	TRBJ1-1	CASSSQEGDTEAFF
TRBV7-2	TRBJ2-1	CASSLVDTTYNEQFF
TRBV7-6	TRBJ2-5	CASSLIAGETQYF
TRBV29-1	TRBJ1-3	CSVSLPDSGNTIYF
TRBV6-2/TRBV6-3	TRBJ2-7	CASSLPLYEQYF
TRBV19	TRBJ1-1	CATRQGYTEAFF
TRBV6-5	TRBJ2-4	CASSLRTAKNIQYF
TRBV7-9	TRBJ2-7	CASSLGGPSGYYEQYF
TRBV12-3/TRBV12-4	TRBJ2-5	CASSEREAETQYF
TRBV9	TRBJ2-2	CASSAPGLNTGELFF
TRBV7-9	TRBJ1-1	CASSPPSGVNTEAFF